The entry below gives a single T cell receptor (beta chain) sequence along with its context. The target of this receptor is not known. No much larger clonotype is one base removed from it; base qualities were not supplied. The goal of deep resolution MiSeq sequencing was a depth between 1 in 1 million and 1 in 200,000 T cells, and coverage averaged 10x per clonotype. The immunoSEQ hsTCRB Kit was used to generate the TCR beta libraries. The study's processing was this. The data were analyzed with ImmunoSEQ Analyzer and ImmunoSEQ Data Assistant, and V, D and J gene assignments followed IMGT definitions. Clonality was computed as one minus normalized Shannon entropy of productive rearrangement frequencies, ranging from 0 to 1. Only overrepresented clonotypes making up at least 0.05% of each patient's repertoire were included in the public clonotype analysis. Thirteen repertoires from age-matched healthy donors, obtained from immuneACCESS, served as clonality controls. The table was pulled from immuneACCESS by TCRdb, which kept in-frame rearrangements only. Such tables lose some clones; where checked, under half of the loss comes from unresolved V genes, and the rest has no known cause. The D gene and trimming were derived from the DNA, and the V and J assignments and clone size from that table. This sample is represented by 250,000 to 350,000 clones; 70% to 80% of them were singletons. The ten top clones hold about 6% of the sample.

Reading the label with the study, this specimen's time point is: progressive disease on ibrutinib. For TCR beta library preparation, about 2 micrograms of genomic DNA were isolated from cryopreserved PBMCs. Longitudinal blood samples from CLL patients on ibrutinib monotherapy underwent high-throughput TCR beta sequencing. The patients took part in an open-label, single-center phase 2 trial of ibrutinib monotherapy. This sample stems from a study of cytotoxic CD8 clonotypes in ibrutinib-treated CLL listed by TCRdb under 2021. The study in broad terms: The cohort had 11 relapsed/refractory and approximately 14 treatment-naive patients; some 17 were IGHV unmutated. Responses were partial in some 24 patients and complete in 2; after median about 68 months follow-up, around 15 stayed in remission and roughly twelve progressed. The response samples were drawn at a median of approximately 11 months into treatment, with a range of about 6 to 40 months. Samples averaged roughly 280,000 productive templates and some 91,000 productive rearrangements. Of the approximately 86 participants in the trial, roughly 25 had longitudinal samples available. Cryopreserved peripheral blood mononuclear cells were obtained before treatment, at response, and at either sustained remission or disease progression. Every sample from remission and from progressive disease was obtained while the patients were still on ibrutinib. General findings and caveats noted by the study authors: Sampling times were not matched between patients in sustained remission and patients whose disease was progressing, and lymph node repertoires were not examined. At ibrutinib response clonality went up, during sustained remission it held steady, and at progression it dropped back toward baseline. Public clonotypes were found to be uncommon and were observed to contract or remain stable during treatment; the increase in clonality was shown to reflect expansion of private clonotypes at ibrutinib response. Baseline clonality exceeded that of age-matched healthy donors and correlated strongly with circulating CD8+ T-cell counts.

CDR1 and CDR2 (SGHTA, FQGNSA) derive from the germline V gene. At the junction V is shortened by 1 base and J by 5 bases; bases outside the gene matches: 8. Including the terminal cysteine and phenylalanine, the CDR3 comprises 17 residues. Only CDR3 DNA remains: 51 bases, in frame from the first base. Here the sequenced sample was PBMCs, taken at disease progression, from a patient treated with ibrutinib. The clonotype was recovered from a human donor with chronic lymphocytic leukemia. The chain was built from TRBV7-2 and TRBJ2-2, with 9 middle bases fitting TRBD2. The DNA is TGTGCCAGCAGCTTAGATGGGCTAGCGGGGCGAACCGGGGAGCTGTTTTTT. It translates to CASSLDGLAGRTGELFF. The full variable domain, with segments outside the CDR3 supplied by the reference TRBV7-2 and TRBJ2-2 proteins, appears as GAGVSQSPSNKVTEKGKDVELRCDPISGHTALYWYRQSLGQGLEFLIYFQGNSAPDKSGLPSDRFSAERTGGSVSTLTIQRTQQEDSAVYLCASSLDGLAGRTGELFFGEGSRLTVL.